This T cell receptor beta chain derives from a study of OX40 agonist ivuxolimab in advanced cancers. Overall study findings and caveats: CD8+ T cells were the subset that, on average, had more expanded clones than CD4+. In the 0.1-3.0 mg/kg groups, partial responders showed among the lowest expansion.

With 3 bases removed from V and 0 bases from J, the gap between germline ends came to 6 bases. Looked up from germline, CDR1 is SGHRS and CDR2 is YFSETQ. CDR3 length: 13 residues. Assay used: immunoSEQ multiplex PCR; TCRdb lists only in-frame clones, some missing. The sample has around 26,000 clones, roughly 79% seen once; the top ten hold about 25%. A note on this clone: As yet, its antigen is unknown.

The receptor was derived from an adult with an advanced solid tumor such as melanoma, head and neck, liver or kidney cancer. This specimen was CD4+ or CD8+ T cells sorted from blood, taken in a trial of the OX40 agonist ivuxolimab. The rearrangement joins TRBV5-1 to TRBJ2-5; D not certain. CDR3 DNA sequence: TGCGCCAGCAGCTCGTGGAACCAAGAGACCCAGTACTTC. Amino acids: CASSSWNQETQYF.